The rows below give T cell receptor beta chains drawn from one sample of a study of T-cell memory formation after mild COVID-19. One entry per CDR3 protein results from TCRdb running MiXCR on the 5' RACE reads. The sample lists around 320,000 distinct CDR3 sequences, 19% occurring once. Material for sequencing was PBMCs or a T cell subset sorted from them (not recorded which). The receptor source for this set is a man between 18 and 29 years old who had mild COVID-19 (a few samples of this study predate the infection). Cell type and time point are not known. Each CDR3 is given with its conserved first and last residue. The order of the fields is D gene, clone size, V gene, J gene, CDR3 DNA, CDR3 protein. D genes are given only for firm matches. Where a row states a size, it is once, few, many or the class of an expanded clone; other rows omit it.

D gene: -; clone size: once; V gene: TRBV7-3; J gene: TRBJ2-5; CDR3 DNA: TGTGCCAGCAGCCCATACGACGGGGGTGAGACCCAGTACTTC; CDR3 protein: CASSPYDGGETQYF
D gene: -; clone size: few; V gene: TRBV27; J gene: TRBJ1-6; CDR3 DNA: TGTGCCAGCAGTGGAAGGGTCGCTAATTCACCCCTCCACTTT; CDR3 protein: CASSGRVANSPLHF
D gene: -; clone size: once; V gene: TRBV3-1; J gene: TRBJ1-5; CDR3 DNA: TGTGCCAGCAGCCCGACGACAGGTCAGCCCCAGCATTTT; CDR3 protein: CASSPTTGQPQHF
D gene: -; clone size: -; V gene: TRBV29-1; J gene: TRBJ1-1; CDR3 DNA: TGCAGCGTTGTCGCTGGGGGGGTCAGCACTGAAGCTTTCTTT; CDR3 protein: CSVVAGGVSTEAFF
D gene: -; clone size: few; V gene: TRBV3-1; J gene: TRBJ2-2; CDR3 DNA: TGTGCCAGCAGCCAAGGTCACGGTTACGGGGAGCTGTTTTTT; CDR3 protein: CASSQGHGYGELFF
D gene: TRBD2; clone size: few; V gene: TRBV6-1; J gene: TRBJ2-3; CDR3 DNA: TGTGCCAGCAGGGTAGCGGGGGCCGGATCAGATACGCAGTATTTT; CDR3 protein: CASRVAGAGSDTQYF
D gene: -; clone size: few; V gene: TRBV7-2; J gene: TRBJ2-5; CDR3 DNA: TGTGCCAGCAGCCTAATTTTCATGGAGACCCAGTACTTC; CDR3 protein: CASSLIFMETQYF
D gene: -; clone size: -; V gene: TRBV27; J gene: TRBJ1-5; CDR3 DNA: TGTGCCAGCAGTTTCGGGGGGAGGCAGCCCCAGCATTTT; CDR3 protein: CASSFGGRQPQHF
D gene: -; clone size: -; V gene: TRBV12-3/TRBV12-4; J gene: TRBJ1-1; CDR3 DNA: TGTGCCAGCATGACCGGGACTTCCCGCCTCTTGAACACTGAAGCTTTCTTT; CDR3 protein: CASMTGTSRLLNTEAFF
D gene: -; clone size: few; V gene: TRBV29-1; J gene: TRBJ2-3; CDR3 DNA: TGCAGCGTCAACAGGGTAGATACGCAGTATTTT; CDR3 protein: CSVNRVDTQYF